This TCR beta chain was profiled in a study of blood T cell repertoires in COVID-19. Study summary: Acute-phase and convalescent COVID-19 samples originated in the United States, Italy and Spain. From T cells, B-cell-depleted T cells, or PBMCs came the material, which was cDNA or gDNA.

Individuals drawn from approximately 22 US areas were roughly 18 to 100 years old. Germline values: CDR1 SGHRS, CDR2 YFSETQ. The ends were cut back, 0 bases at V and 7 bases at J, with 7 bases in the middle. The CDR3 is made up of 13 amino acids. Sequencing was performed with immunoSEQ multiplex PCR; in TCRdb, only in-frame clones are kept and a portion is missing. The sample holds around 150,000 clones, about 86% seen once. Sample: PBMCs or T cells enriched from blood (not recorded which). The TCR was taken from a man aged 50 to 60 who had recovered from COVID-19. The gene calls are TRBV5-1 and TRBJ1-4; D not certain. The CDR3 coding sequence is TGCGCCAGCAGCTTGGGTTATAGTGAAAAACTGTTTTTT. This encodes CASSLGYSEKLFF.